This TCR beta chain was sequenced during a study of vaccination and CD4 T cells after COVID-19. About the research overall: Overlapping spike peptides of SARS-CoV-2, HCoV-NL63, HCoV-OC43 and HCoV-229E stimulated the cells.

Treatment described: roughly 10-day PBMC culture with coronavirus spike peptide pools or control peptides (ViraFEST assay). ViraFEST relied on peptide pools to expand antigen-specific T cells; the TCRs were sequenced afterward. The CDR3 runs to 14 residues. V lost 1 base, J lost 7 bases, and 16 bases lay in between. From germline, CDR1 is DFQATT and CDR2 SNEGSKA (reference sequence). Sequence data for DNA of cultured CD4+ T cells were generated by the Oncomine TCR Beta short-read assay. In TCRdb, the PCR reads were re-called with MiXCR into one record per CDR3 protein. The sample has over 15,000 distinct CDR3 sequences, approximately 39% seen once. The table lists this clonotype with a few counts. As yet, its antigen is unknown.

Sequenced material: CD4+ T cells from blood, cultured in vitro, taken before SARS-CoV-2 vaccination. This TCR came from a human donor who had recovered from COVID-19. The chain is built from TRBV20-1 and TRBJ1-1, with a possible D match to TRBD1 (6 bases). CDR3 region: CSARARQATYEAFF. The DNA of the CDR3 is TGCAGTGCTAGAGCTCGACAGGCAACTTATGAAGCTTTCTTT.